This is a list of T cell receptor beta chains from one sample in a study of neurological immune-mediated disorders. MiXCR was run by TCRdb on the 5' RACE reads, yielding one entry per CDR3 protein. The profile shows about 82,000 distinct CDR3 sequences, 2.5% to 3% of them singletons. Material for sequencing was PBMCs. These receptors all come from a woman between 25 and 40 years old with multiple sclerosis. CDR3s include the opening cysteine and the closing phenylalanine or tryptophan.

V,J,CDR3
TRBV5-1,TRBJ2-7,CASSLDQGTSYEQYF
TRBV12-3/TRBV12-4,TRBJ2-1,CASSYRLAALFVSSYNEQFF
TRBV10-3,TRBJ1-2,CAISDRSNYGYTF
TRBV29-1,TRBJ2-1,CSLRPGGWNEQFF
TRBV7-8,TRBJ2-2,CASSSRWGSGELFF
TRBV5-1,TRBJ2-1,CASSLGAANSYNAQFF
TRBV7-8,TRBJ1-5,CASSLREDKLRVNQPQHF
TRBV20-1,TRBJ2-4,CSAISGRGNIQYF
TRBV29-1,TRBJ1-1,CSVTGIIATEAFF
TRBV24-1,TRBJ2-1,CATSDVLPRSYNEQFF
TRBV9,TRBJ1-4,CASSVAGATNEKLFF
TRBV5-1,TRBJ2-7,CASRGGYEQYF
TRBV9,TRBJ2-7,CASSVAAGNYEQYF
TRBV29-1,TRBJ2-1,CSVARGDEQFF
TRBV5-4,TRBJ2-1,CASSKPNNEQFF
TRBV7-7,TRBJ2-5,CASSLVGQGFGF
TRBV2,TRBJ2-5,CASSDMVARSGETQYF
TRBV5-1,TRBJ2-7,CASRLQGSGEQYF
TRBV5-6,TRBJ2-7,CASSLGGSRAEQYF
TRBV29-1,TRBJ2-1,CSADSGSVNEQFF
TRBV10-2,TRBJ1-1,CASSQGSETNTEAFF
TRBV12-3/TRBV12-4,TRBJ2-3,CASYGTPSTDTQYF
TRBV7-2,TRBJ2-3,CASSLMASSSTDTQYF